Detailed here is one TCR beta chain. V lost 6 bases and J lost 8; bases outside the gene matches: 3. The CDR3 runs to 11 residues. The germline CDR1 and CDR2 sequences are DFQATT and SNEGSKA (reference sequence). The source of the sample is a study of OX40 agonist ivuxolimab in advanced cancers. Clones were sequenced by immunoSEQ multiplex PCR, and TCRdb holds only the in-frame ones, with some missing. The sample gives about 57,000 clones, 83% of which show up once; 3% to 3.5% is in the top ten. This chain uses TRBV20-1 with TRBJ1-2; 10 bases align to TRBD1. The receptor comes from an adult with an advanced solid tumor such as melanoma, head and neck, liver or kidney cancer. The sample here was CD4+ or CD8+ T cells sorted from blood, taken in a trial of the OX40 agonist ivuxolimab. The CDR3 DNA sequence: TGCAGTGCGGGACAGGGGCTCGGCTACACCTTC. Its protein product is CSAGQGLGYTF.